The sample holds many counts of the clone carrying this T cell receptor (beta chain). As yet, its antigen is unknown. Naive CD4+ T cells were purified with Tregs depleted by CD25. Study-level points and caveats: Tumor Tregs overlapped most with tumor, then blood, naive CD4+ cells. Tumor memory CD4+ T cell TCR gene usage clustered with blood and lymph node memory CD4+ cells and lymph node naive CD4+ cells.

Germline V lookup: CDR1 MNHNS, CDR2 SASEGT. V shed 7 bases, J shed 5 bases, and the junction held 8 bases outside the gene matches. The CDR3 is made up of 15 amino acids. Full-length variable regions came from constant-region reverse primers plus semi-nested Nested Universal Primer A PCR. TCRdb recomputed calls from the 5' RACE reads with MiXCR, one row per CDR3 protein. The repertoire holds fewer than 65,000 distinct CDR3 sequences, with just under 30% as singletons. The chain couples TRBV6-1 to TRBJ2-5; TRBD2 matches 12 bases. Sequencing was done on a sample of tumor-infiltrating naive CD4+ T cells sorted from the breast tumor. The subset was: naive CD4+ T cells, CD4+CD45RA+CD25-. The sequence came from a female donor with breast cancer. The CDR3 DNA is TGTGCCAGCACTTCGACTAGCGGGGGCAAGGAGACCCAGTACTTC. Its translation: CASTSTSGGKETQYF.